The next 6 T cell receptor beta chains were all read from a single sample in a study of T cell responses to AZD1222 COVID-19 vaccine. Only in-frame clones appear in the TCRdb table, and some are missing; sequencing was by immunoSEQ multiplex PCR. Of about 130,000 clones listed, 89% are singletons. Sequences were derived from peripheral blood, sampled on day 0 of AZD1222 vaccination. These receptors were taken from an adult in good health.

The rearrangement uses TRBV19 and TRBJ1-6; TRBD1 matches at 8 bases. This CDR3 region has 17 residues. Germline CDR1 LNHDA, CDR2 SQIVND (reference sequence). V lost 10 bases and J lost 8; bases outside the gene matches: 19. The CDR3 here is CATRPLVGQGMDSPLHF. The DNA for the CDR3 is TGTGCCACCCGACCCTTAGTTGGACAGGGAATGGATTCACCCCTCCACTTT.

Only one count was recorded for this clone. The chain recombines TRBV11-3 with TRBJ2-1, with TRBD1 identical over 8 bases. The ends lost 4 bases at V and 6 bases at J; junction bases unmatched: 2. The CDR3 totals 13 residues. CDR1 and CDR2 from the germline V gene are SGHNT and YENEEA. CDR3 sequence reads: CASSWGQVNEQFF. Written as DNA, the CDR3 is TGTGCCAGCAGCTGGGGACAGGTCAATGAGCAGTTCTTC.

The V gene is TRBV7-8, the J gene TRBJ2-5; D unclear. CDR3 length: 15 amino acids. The germline V gene encodes CDR1 SGHVS and CDR2 FQNEAQ. Trimming cost V 2 bases and J 4 bases, with 14 bases left between them. The CDR3 DNA sequence: TGTGCCAGCAGCTTAATCGCGGCTACCAGAGAGACCCAGTACTTC. Its translation is CASSLIAATRETQYF. Full variable domain (outside the CDR3, taken from reference TRBV7-8 and TRBJ2-5): GAGVSQSPRYKVAKRGQDVALRCDPISGHVSLFWYQQALGQGPEFLTYFQNEAQLDKSGLPSDRFFAERPEGSVSTLKIQRTQQEDSAVYLCASSLIAATRETQYFGPGTRLLVL.

The gene calls are TRBV4-3 and TRBJ2-5; D remains unclear. CDR1 and CDR2 from the germline V gene are LGHNA and YSLEER. This CDR3 has 12 amino acids. V gave up 0 bases and J gave up 5 bases, with 4 bases separating them. DNA for the CDR3: TGCGCCAGCAGCCAAGAGGGGGAGACCCAGTACTTC. Amino acid sequence: CASSQEGETQYF.

V and J are TRBV5-6 and TRBJ2-7, with 8 bases matching TRBD2. The CDR3 sequence is 15 residues long. J was trimmed by 2 bases and V by 4 bases; bases with no gene match: 8. Germline V gene sequence: CDR1 SGHDT, CDR2 YYEEEE. Written as DNA, the CDR3 is TGTGCCAGCAGCGCTGCGGGGGGCAGCGCCTACGAGCAGTACTTC. This translates into CASSAAGGSAYEQYF.

V usage is TRBV27 and J usage is TRBJ2-7; D gene ambiguous. The V end lost 2 bases, the J end lost 0 bases, and 5 bases lay between the germline ends. This CDR3 has 13 amino acids. Germline V gene lookup returns CDR1 MNHEY and CDR2 SMNVEV (reference sequence). The CDR3 sequence: CASSLQSSYEQYF. CDR3 DNA sequence: TGTGCCAGCAGTTTACAAAGCTCCTACGAGCAGTACTTC.